This entry describes one TCR beta chain. The data are from a study of shared T cell receptors in the human thymus. CDR3 length: 16 amino acids. The V end lost 4 bases, the J end lost 5 bases, and 15 bases lay between the germline ends. The germline V gene encodes CDR1 MNHEY and CDR2 SVGAGI. Clones were read by immunoSEQ multiplex PCR, and TCRdb kept only the in-frame ones, dropping some. The sample holds about 380,000 clones, 95% seen once. Sequencing was carried out using thymocytes. The genes are TRBV6-5 and TRBJ2-6, with D unresolved. The clonotype originates from a human donor. This chain's CDR3 is CASSSLPVERANVLTF. The CDR3 bases are TGTGCCAGCAGTTCCCTCCCCGTGGAGCGGGCCAACGTCCTGACTTTC.